This record covers a single T cell receptor (beta chain). A much larger clone differs by one base, so this may be a read error. Axillary draining lymph nodes of breast cancer patients supplied the node samples. This entry comes from a study of breast tumors, draining lymph nodes, adjacent tissues. From the multiplex PCR reads, TCRdb called clonotypes with MiXCR, one entry per CDR3 protein. The sample holds about 130,000 distinct CDR3 sequences, about 20% seen once. With 4 bases removed from V and 2 bases from J, the gap between germline ends came to 20 bases. Germline V gene sequence: CDR1 SGHNT, CDR2 YYREEE (reference sequence). The CDR3 runs 17 residues.

The chain is built from TRBV5-4 and TRBJ2-3, with D possibly matching TRBD2 (7 bases). The receptor was derived from a female donor with breast cancer. Some clones in this sample may be carry-over from other donors' samples. The sequenced sample was axillary lymph node tissue. The CDR3 DNA reads as TGTGCCAGCAGCACGGGGGGCCCGGTGGCCTCCACAGATACGCAGTATTTT. Translating gives CASSTGGPVASTDTQYF.